This T cell receptor beta chain stems from a study of T cell repertoires in cytomegalovirus infection. Study information: CMV epitopes in the study were HLA-C-restricted (recently identified) and HLA-B-restricted (well studied). The public TCR beta signatures pointed to both CMV infection and matching HLA type. Study-wide findings and caveats: Of the TCR beta families, the public ones yielded a cumulative frequency that identified carriers of CMV plus the relevant HLA.

About this clonotype: What it binds is not known.

TCRdb passed the reads through MiXCR, listing each CDR3 protein once. The table lists over 100,000 distinct CDR3 sequences, less than 30% of them singletons. V dropped 0 bases and J dropped 3 bases, with 14 bases sitting between them. The CDR3 contains 17 residues. CDR1 is LGHDT and CDR2 is YNNKEL in the germline V gene (reference sequence). V gene TRBV3-1 combines with J gene TRBJ2-2; the D gene is possibly TRBD1 (6 bases). The receptor comes from a human donor in good health (CMV status not recorded). Some clones in this sample may be carry-over from other donors' samples. The source was CD8+ T cells from cultured PBMCs, collected from culture after CMV antigen stimulation. The DNA of the CDR3 is TGTGCCAGCAGCCAAGATTTAGAGACAGGTGACACCGGGGAGCTGTTTTTT. Translated: CASSQDLETGDTGELFF.